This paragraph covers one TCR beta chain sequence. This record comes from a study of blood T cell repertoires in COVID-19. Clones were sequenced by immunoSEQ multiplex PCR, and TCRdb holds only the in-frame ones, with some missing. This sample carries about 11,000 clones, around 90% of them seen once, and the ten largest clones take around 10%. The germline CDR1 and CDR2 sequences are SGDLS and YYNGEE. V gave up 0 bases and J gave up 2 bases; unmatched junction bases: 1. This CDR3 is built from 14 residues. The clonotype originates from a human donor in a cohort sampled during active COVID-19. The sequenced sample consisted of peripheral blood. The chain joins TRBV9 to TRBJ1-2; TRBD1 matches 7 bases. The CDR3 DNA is TGTGCCAGCAGCGTAGGGGACAGCAACTATGGCTACACCTTC. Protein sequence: CASSVGDSNYGYTF.